The rows below give T cell receptor beta chains drawn from one sample of a study of Ad26.COV2.S vaccination and SARS-CoV-2 variants. Produced via immunoSEQ multiplex PCR; TCRdb's table is partial and in-frame only. The sample carries roughly 420,000 clones, approximately 92% recorded once. The sequenced sample was peripheral blood, obtained in a trial of Ad26.COV2.S vaccine versus placebo. All receptors derive from a person aged 18-60 years who received the Ad26.COV2.S COVID-19 vaccine or a placebo. Both conserved end residues are part of each CDR3. A D gene is named only where the DNA matches it firmly. Size values are once, few and many counts, or a class for expanded clones, and some rows have none.

TRBV13	NA	NA	TRBJ2-7	CASSRIGPSYEQYF	TGTGCCAGCAGCCGGATCGGACCCTCCTACGAGCAGTACTTC
TRBV7-9	NA	NA	TRBJ1-2	CALLGEGNHYGYTF	TGTGCCCTATTAGGAGAGGGCAACCACTATGGCTACACCTTC
TRBV4-2	NA	NA	TRBJ2-7	CASSQGPASYEQYF	TGTGCCAGCAGCCAAGGACCGGCGTCCTACGAGCAGTACTTC
TRBV4-3	NA	NA	TRBJ2-7	CASSHLPASYEQYF	TGCGCCAGCAGCCACTTGCCTGCCTCCTACGAGCAGTACTTC
TRBV5-4	TRBD1	NA	TRBJ2-1	CASIPTGGSYNEQFF	TGTGCCAGCATCCCGACAGGGGGAAGTTACAATGAGCAGTTCTTC
TRBV28	TRBD1	NA	TRBJ1-1	CASSRPGGSAEAFF	TGTGCCAGCAGTCGTCCAGGGGGCTCTGCTGAAGCTTTCTTT
TRBV5-1	NA	NA	TRBJ2-2	CASSPTAGTGELFF	TGCGCCAGCAGCCCCACGGCAGGGACCGGGGAGCTGTTTTTT
TRBV28	NA	once	TRBJ2-5	CASSLWTVEETQYF	TGTGCCAGCAGTTTGTGGACTGTAGAAGAGACCCAGTACTTC
TRBV25-1	NA	NA	TRBJ2-3	CASSEYEPQGGDTQYF	TGTGCCAGCAGTGAATACGAGCCCCAAGGAGGGGATACGCAGTATTTT
TRBV5-6	TRBD1	once	TRBJ1-1	CASSPGQGYEAFF	TGTGCCAGCAGCCCAGGACAGGGTTATGAAGCTTTCTTT
TRBV5-1	TRBD1	NA	TRBJ1-1	CASQGQGATEAFF	TGCGCCAGCCAGGGACAGGGGGCGACTGAAGCTTTCTTT
TRBV2	NA	NA	TRBJ2-5	CASSEGGRSQETQYF	TGTGCCAGCAGTGAAGGCGGCCGATCACAAGAGACCCAGTACTTC
TRBV14	NA	NA	TRBJ1-2	CASSRFGGRVHGYTF	TGTGCCAGCAGCCGTTTCGGGGGCAGGGTCCATGGCTACACCTTC
TRBV5-1	NA	NA	TRBJ2-7	CASRDFSYEQYF	TGCGCCAGCAGGGACTTCAGCTACGAGCAGTACTTC
TRBV6-6	NA	NA	TRBJ2-7	CASSYGQQQYF	TGTGCCAGCAGTTACGGACAGCAGCAGTACTTC
TRBV7-8	TRBD2	NA	TRBJ2-1	CASSFLAGPNEQFF	TGTGCCAGCAGCTTCTTAGCGGGACCCAATGAGCAGTTCTTC
TRBV29-1	TRBD1	NA	TRBJ1-1	CSVMDRAPGTEAFF	TGCAGCGTTATGGACAGGGCCCCGGGCACTGAAGCTTTCTTT
TRBV18	NA	NA	TRBJ1-3	CASSRTGNTIYF	TGTGCCAGCTCACGAACTGGAAACACCATATATTTT
TRBV3-1/TRBV3-2	NA	NA	TRBJ2-1	CASSAHAGSNEQFF	TGTGCCAGCAGCGCCCATGCGGGAAGCAATGAGCAGTTCTTC
TRBV7-2	TRBD1	NA	TRBJ2-7	CASSTDRGLYEQYF	TGTGCCAGCAGCACCGACAGGGGACTTTACGAGCAGTACTTC
TRBV7-2	NA	NA	TRBJ1-5	CASSLYGSNQPQHF	TGTGCCAGCAGCTTGTATGGTAGCAATCAGCCCCAGCATTTT
TRBV5-1	NA	NA	TRBJ2-2	CASSLGWETTGELFF	TGCGCCAGCAGCTTGGGGTGGGAGACCACCGGGGAGCTGTTTTTT
TRBV3-1/TRBV3-2	NA	NA	TRBJ1-2	CASSQDSDGYTF	TGTGCCAGCAGCCAAGATTCGGATGGCTACACCTTC
TRBV6-5	NA	NA	TRBJ1-2	CASSYTALTDSYGYTF	TGTGCCAGCAGTTATACGGCTTTGACTGATTCTTATGGCTACACCTTC
TRBV5-5	NA	once	TRBJ1-2	CASSFLRSFGGYTF	TGTGCCAGCAGCTTTCTGCGGAGTTTTGGTGGCTACACCTTC
TRBV5-5	NA	NA	TRBJ2-1	CASSPLSPYYNEQFF	TGTGCCAGCAGTCCACTATCCCCTTACTACAATGAGCAGTTCTTC
TRBV7-2	NA	once	TRBJ1-2	CASSLVKAFITF	TGTGCCAGCAGCTTAGTTAAGGCCTTTATCACCTTC